These 6 T cell receptor beta chains were all obtained from the same sample, sequenced in a study of T cell repertoires in cytomegalovirus infection. TCRdb processed the reads anew with MiXCR; each CDR3 protein has one entry. The table lists around 630,000 distinct CDR3 sequences, roughly 24% of them singletons. Sequenced material: CD8+ T cells from PBMCs. These receptors were taken from a human donor in good health (CMV status not recorded). Some clones in this sample may be carry-over from other donors' samples.

V usage is TRBV6-5 and J usage is TRBJ1-2; D ambiguous. V gave up 6 bases and J gave up 4 bases, with 12 bases separating them. The CDR3 is 13 amino acids. The germline CDR1 and CDR2 sequences are MNHEY and SVGAGI. The CDR3 DNA is TGTGCCAGCAGCAACAACATCGGCTATGGCTACACCTTC. Translated, it gives CASSNNIGYGYTF.

This clonotype was seen more than once but under ten times. J is TRBJ1-5 and V is TRBV6-6, with 11 bases fitting TRBD1. The trim removed 5 bases at V and 7 bases at J, leaving 16 bases unmatched. Germline V CDR1 and CDR2: MNHNY, SVGAGI (reference sequence). The CDR3 length is 18 residues. In DNA form, the CDR3 reads TGTGCCAGCAGTCTAGCTCCGGGACAGGGGGTATTTGGACAGCCCCAGCATTTT. Translated, it gives CASSLAPGQGVFGQPQHF.

Points on this clonotype: An end of the junction does not agree with germline; a read error may underlie this. The chain employs TRBV19 and TRBJ1-1; the D is unclear. Looked up from germline, CDR1 is LNHDA and CDR2 is SQIVND (reference sequence). The CDR3 spans 14 residues. The CDR3, as DNA: TGTACCAGTAGTATACTTGGGGAGGGCACTGAAGCTTTCTTT. Translating it yields CTSSILGEGTEAFF. The whole variable domain, remainder taken from reference TRBV19 and TRBJ1-1, is DGGITQSPKYLFRKEGQNVTLSCEQNLNHDAMYWYRQDPGQGLRLIYYSQIVNDFQKGDIAEGYSVSREKKESFPLTVTSAQKNPTAFYLCTSSILGEGTEAFFGQGTRLTVV.

J is TRBJ1-5 and V is TRBV20-1; TRBD1 might be the D (6 bases). CDR1 and CDR2 from the germline V gene are DFQATT and SNEGSKA (reference sequence). The CDR3 sequence is 16 residues long. The ends were cut back, 3 bases at V and 1 base at J, with 16 bases in the middle. In DNA form, the CDR3 reads TGCAGTGCTAGTAGGGGGTTCAGGGAAAGCAATCAGCCCCAGCATTTT. Residues: CSASRGFRESNQPQHF.

This clonotype was seen many times. The chain links TRBV7-2 to TRBJ2-3; D may be TRBD2 (5 bases). Germline CDR1 SGHTA, CDR2 FQGNSA. This CDR3 region has 15 residues. V lost 2 bases and J 0 bases, leaving 9 bases between the germline ends. The chain's CDR3 is CASSLQRRSTDTQYF. The CDR3 nucleotides are TGTGCCAGCAGCTTACAGCGGCGCAGCACAGATACGCAGTATTTT.

The sample holds one count of this clonotype. The chain recombines TRBV19 with TRBJ2-1; 8 bases align to TRBD2. V dropped 3 bases and J dropped 3; count of bases not matched to a gene: 10. Germline values: CDR1 LNHDA, CDR2 SQIVND (reference sequence). This CDR3 has 17 residues. The CDR3 nucleotides are TGTGCCAGTAGTATCCCGGGAGGGCAGGTTAACTACAATGAGCAGTTCTTC. It is translated as CASSIPGGQVNYNEQFF. The whole variable domain, filled in from reference TRBV19 and TRBJ2-1, reads DGGITQSPKYLFRKEGQNVTLSCEQNLNHDAMYWYRQDPGQGLRLIYYSQIVNDFQKGDIAEGYSVSREKKESFPLTVTSAQKNPTAFYLCASSIPGGQVNYNEQFFGPGTRLTVL.